The next 29 T cell receptor beta chains were all read from a single sample in a study of cytotoxic CD8 clonotypes in ibrutinib-treated CLL. Generated by immunoSEQ multiplex PCR, the TCRdb table keeps only in-frame clones and is missing some. The sample yields some 14,000 clones, 52% seen once. Sequencing used PBMCs, obtained at an approximately 23-month disease-progression time point, from a patient treated with ibrutinib. The receptor source for this set is a human donor with chronic lymphocytic leukemia.

As concerns this clone: Other nucleotide sequences in the sample specify the same CDR3. This rearrangement joins TRBV9 to TRBJ1-4; TRBD1 might be the D (5 bases). Trimming stripped 0 bases from V and 5 bases from J, with 11 bases between. CDR1 is SGDLS, CDR2 YYNGEE, per germline. The CDR3 runs to 15 residues. CDR3 loop: CASSVGGRENEKLFF. DNA for the CDR3: TGTGCCAGCAGCGTAGGGGGCAGGGAGAATGAAAAACTGTTTTTT.

The genes are TRBV5-5 and TRBJ1-5; TRBD1 matches at 11 bases. V trimming: 1 base; J trimming: 6 bases; junction bases outside the gene matches: 3. Germline values: CDR1 SGHKS, CDR2 YYEKEE (reference sequence). The CDR3 is 15 residues long. The CDR3 loop reads CASSLWGQGVQPQHF. The DNA for the CDR3 is TGTGCCAGCAGCTTGTGGGGACAGGGGGTTCAGCCCCAGCATTTT.

The J gene is TRBJ2-7, the V gene TRBV5-3; unclear D gene. TRBV5-3 is an ORF for which the function is uncertain. Between the trimmed V and J ends, which lost 4 bases and 2 bases, there was a span of 13 bases. The CDR3 contains 14 residues. CDR3 bases: TGTGCCAGAAGCCTTTCCTCTGGGGCCTACGAGCAGTACTTC. The encoded protein is CARSLSSGAYEQYF.

V is TRBV4-1 and J is TRBJ1-2; 9 bases line up with TRBD1. This CDR3 is 16 amino acids long. Germline V CDR1 and CDR2: MGHRA, YSYEKL. Losses at the gene ends were 3 bases for V and 4 bases for J; bases not matched to a gene: 9. CDR3 in amino acids: CASSHPEGQGGYGYTF. DNA for the CDR3: TGCGCCAGCAGCCACCCCGAGGGACAGGGCGGCTATGGCTACACCTTC.

This clone was seen a handful of times. This chain uses TRBV9 with TRBJ2-2; 7 bases are shared with TRBD1. CDR1 is SGDLS, CDR2 YYNGEE, per germline. The CDR3 sequence is 15 residues long. The V gene end was trimmed by 2 bases and the J gene end by 1 base; junction bases not matched to a gene: 2. The CDR3 nucleotides are TGTGCCAGCAGCGTTTGGACAGGGAACACCGGGGAGCTGTTTTTT. It encodes CASSVWTGNTGELFF.

This sequence joins TRBV14 and TRBJ2-7, with 8 bases identical to TRBD2. With 1 base clipped from V and 2 bases from J, the junction kept 4 bases outside the gene matches. The CDR3 contains 15 residues. Germline CDR1 and CDR2: SGHDN and FVKESK. The CDR3 nucleotides read TGTGCCAGCAGCCAAGCCCTAGCGGGCACCTACGAGCAGTACTTC. Protein: CASSQALAGTYEQYF.

This chain joins TRBV27 and TRBJ2-7, with 7 bases fitting TRBD2. Germline CDR1 and CDR2: MNHEY and SMNVEV (reference sequence). The V gene end was trimmed by 4 bases and the J gene end by 2 bases; junction bases not matched to a gene: 5. The CDR3 contains 14 residues. Here the CDR3 reads CASSSGTNPYEQYF. In nucleotides, the CDR3 is TGTGCCAGCAGTTCGGGGACTAACCCCTACGAGCAGTACTTC.

This chain uses TRBV13 with TRBJ1-6; D is perhaps TRBD1 (5 bases). V lost 2 bases, J lost 9 bases, and 14 bases lay in between. The CDR3 sequence is 15 residues long. From germline, CDR1 is PRHDT and CDR2 FYEKMQ (reference sequence). This CDR3 is CASSLSGTKGSPLHF. Written as DNA, the CDR3 is TGTGCCAGCAGCTTATCTGGGACTAAGGGTTCACCCCTCCACTTT.

The chain has TRBV4-1 and TRBJ2-7; a weak D match, TRBD1 (5 bases). Germline loops: CDR1 MGHRA, CDR2 YSYEKL. V was clipped by 2 bases and J by 6 bases, with 8 bases between them. The CDR3 contains 12 residues. CDR3 loop: CASSQLGLEQYF. The CDR3, as DNA: TGCGCCAGCAGCCAACTGGGGCTCGAGCAGTACTTC.

The chain is built from TRBV7-9 and TRBJ2-7, with TRBD1 identical over 7 bases. The CDR3 is 15 residues long. V shed 5 bases, J shed 4 bases, and the junction held 11 bases outside the gene matches. The germline CDR1 and CDR2 sequences are SEHNR and FQNEAQ (reference sequence). CDR3 DNA: TGTGCCAGCAGCCTAAAAAACCAGGGGGATTACGAGCAGTACTTC. Amino acids: CASSLKNQGDYEQYF.

This chain uses TRBV5-1 with TRBJ2-1; perhaps TRBD1 as D (6 bases). The germline CDR1 and CDR2 sequences are SGHRS and YFSETQ. Deletions cut 3 bases from V and 4 bases from J, with 20 bases between. CDR3 length: 17 residues. As DNA, the CDR3 is TGCGCCAGCAGCTATTCGGGCAGGGGAGAAGGATACAATGAGCAGTTCTTC. Translating it yields CASSYSGRGEGYNEQFF.

This clone was detected only a few times. This specimen includes other DNA sequences encoding the same CDR3. The chain links TRBV4-1 to TRBJ1-5; D perhaps matches TRBD1 (5 bases). Trimming cost V 0 bases and J 4 bases, with 13 bases left between them. Germline CDR1 MGHRA, CDR2 YSYEKL. The CDR3 extends over 16 amino acids. As DNA, the CDR3 is TGCGCCAGCAGCCAAGATCCCGGGACGCCTAATCAGCCCCAGCATTTT. Residues: CASSQDPGTPNQPQHF.

This rearrangement joins TRBV2 to TRBJ1-2; no clear D gene. This CDR3 region has 11 residues. The germline V and J ends were trimmed by 9 bases and 1 base, with 6 bases remaining between them. Germline values: CDR1 SNHLY, CDR2 FYNNEI. The CDR3 protein is CASGNNYGYTF. The CDR3 DNA sequence: TGTGCCAGTGGAAATAACTATGGCTACACCTTC.

This clone turned up a few times. The rearrangement uses TRBV7-6 and TRBJ1-4; D may be TRBD1 (5 bases). The V gene lost 1 base and the J gene lost 8 bases, with 5 bases spanning the gap. Looked up from germline, CDR1 is SGHVS and CDR2 is FNYEAQ. The CDR3 runs to 12 residues. The CDR3 loop reads CASSLGGEKLFF. The DNA of the CDR3 is TGTGCCAGCAGCTTAGGGGGGGAAAAACTGTTTTTT.

This chain links TRBV13 with TRBJ2-7; D tentatively fits TRBD1 or TRBD2 (5 bases each). With 3 bases removed from V and 3 bases from J, the gap between germline ends came to 15 bases. The CDR3 spans 15 residues. Germline V gene lookup returns CDR1 PRHDT and CDR2 FYEKMQ (reference sequence). For the CDR3, the DNA is TGTGCCAGCAGCTTGGCCGGGACGGGACGCTACGAGCAGTACTTC. Encoded protein: CASSLAGTGRYEQYF.

CDR3 DNA sequence: TGCGCCAGCAGCTTGGACGGGAGCTCTGGAAACACCATATATTTT. Residues: CASSLDGSSGNTIYF. This chain joins TRBV5-1 and TRBJ1-3; D remains unclear. Trimming removed 0 bases from V and 0 bases from J, with 7 bases in between. The CDR3 covers 15 residues. CDR1 and CDR2 (germline): SGHRS, YFSETQ.

This rearrangement joins TRBV27 to TRBJ2-7; possibly TRBD1 for D (5 bases). V was pared by 5 bases and J by 4 bases, with 24 bases between. The CDR3 totals 17 residues. The V gene's germline CDR1 is MNHEY and CDR2 SMNVEV (reference sequence). CDR3 in DNA: TGTGCCAGCAGTCCCGCACCACGGAACAGGATGGGGTACGAGCAGTACTTC. Its protein product is CASSPAPRNRMGYEQYF.

V usage is TRBV4-1 and J usage is TRBJ1-5; D gene unclear. The germline V gene encodes CDR1 MGHRA and CDR2 YSYEKL. This CDR3 has 13 amino acids. Between the trimmed V and J ends, which lost 3 bases and 7 bases, there was a span of 10 bases. This chain's CDR3 is CASSHLQDQPQHF. CDR3 DNA sequence: TGCGCCAGCAGCCACCTCCAGGACCAGCCCCAGCATTTT.

The chain combines TRBV7-9 with TRBJ1-2, with unresolved D. Trimming took off 4 bases at V and 8 bases at J, with 14 bases between the two ends. This CDR3 is 13 amino acids long. Germline lookup yields CDR1 SEHNR and CDR2 FQNEAQ (reference sequence). DNA of the CDR3: TGTGCCAGCAGCTCGACCTCCCGGCGAGGCTACACCTTC. Its protein is CASSSTSRRGYTF.

This clone was seen only a few times. This chain links TRBV29-1 with TRBJ2-3; TRBD2 matches at 7 bases. The germline V gene has CDR1 SQVTM and CDR2 ANQGSEA. Germline trimming cut 1 base from V and 2 bases from J; bases unmatched to any gene: 6. This CDR3 is built from 15 residues. The DNA of the CDR3 is TGCAGCGTTGAAGGGGATGGGGGGGACACAGATACGCAGTATTTT. Protein: CSVEGDGGDTDTQYF.

The rearrangement uses TRBV6-5 and TRBJ1-1; a possible D gene is TRBD1 (5 bases). The CDR3 loop spans 14 amino acids. V gave up 6 bases and J gave up 6 bases, with 17 bases separating them. Germline V gene sequence: CDR1 MNHEY, CDR2 SVGAGI. CDR3 sequence (DNA): TGTGCCAGCAGACTTACAGGCCGGGTCGCTGAAGCTTTCTTT. As protein: CASRLTGRVAEAFF.

This chain uses TRBV5-1 with TRBJ1-2; unclear D gene. Trimming pared 0 bases from V and 8 bases from J, leaving 14 bases between. The germline gives CDR1 SGHRS, CDR2 YFSETQ. This CDR3 comprises 14 residues. The chain's CDR3 is CASSLETPTLGYTF. CDR3 sequence (DNA): TGCGCCAGCAGCTTGGAGACACCTACTCTGGGCTACACCTTC. Drawing the rest from reference TRBV5-1 and TRBJ1-2, the complete variable domain is KAGVTQTPRYLIKTRGQQVTLSCSPISGHRSVSWYQQTPGQGLQFLFEYFSETQRNKGNFPGRFSGRQFSNSRSEMNVSTLELGDSALYLCASSLETPTLGYTFGSGTRLTVV.

This clone has only a few counts. The chain is built from TRBV5-4 and TRBJ1-5; D is unclear. Per germline, CDR1 SGHNT and CDR2 YYREEE (reference sequence). V lost 2 bases, J lost 3 bases, and 9 bases lay in between. This CDR3 contains 14 residues. CDR3 in amino acids: CASSFYGPNQPQHF. As DNA, the CDR3 is TGTGCCAGCAGCTTTTACGGGCCCAATCAGCCCCAGCATTTT.

The V and J genes are TRBV19 and TRBJ1-4; D not resolved. Looked up from germline, CDR1 is LNHDA and CDR2 is SQIVND (reference sequence). Trimming shortened V by 4 bases and J by 7 bases, and 10 bases separated the two germline ends. The CDR3 extends over 13 amino acids. CDR3 bases: TGTGCCAGTAGTAGAGGGAGAGGTGAAAAACTGTTTTTT. This gives the protein CASSRGRGEKLFF. Complete variable domain (other parts from reference TRBV19 and TRBJ1-4): DGGITQSPKYLFRKEGQNVTLSCEQNLNHDAMYWYRQDPGQGLRLIYYSQIVNDFQKGDIAEGYSVSREKKESFPLTVTSAQKNPTAFYLCASSRGRGEKLFFGSGTQLSVL.

The chain combines TRBV4-2 with TRBJ2-5, with 7 bases identical to TRBD2. V shed 0 bases and J 5 bases; nucleotides not matched to a gene: 12. Germline V gene data show CDR1 as LGHNA and CDR2 as YNFKEQ. This CDR3 is built from 17 residues. DNA of the CDR3: TGTGCCAGCAGCCAAGATGACGGGAGGTCATACGGTGAGACCCAGTACTTC. The encoded protein is CASSQDDGRSYGETQYF.

V is TRBV5-4 and J is TRBJ2-7; D is unresolved. CDR1 and CDR2 from the germline V gene are SGHNT and YYREEE (reference sequence). CDR3 length: 13 amino acids. Trimming removed 0 bases from V and 6 bases from J, with 10 bases in between. CDR3 region: CASSLGARGEQYF. Here the CDR3 DNA reads TGTGCCAGCAGCTTGGGAGCTAGAGGCGAGCAGTACTTC.

This clone was picked up a small number of times. The chain recombines TRBV5-6 with TRBJ2-2; 7 bases align to TRBD1. This CDR3 comprises 19 residues. The V segment lost 0 bases and the J segment 4 bases; nucleotides outside the gene matches: 15. The germline gives CDR1 SGHDT, CDR2 YYEEEE. CDR3 sequence (DNA): TGTGCCAGCAGCTTGGTCACGACGTGGACAGGATCGGGCACCGGGGAGCTGTTTTTT. It codes for CASSLVTTWTGSGTGELFF.

In DNA, the CDR3 is TGTGCCAGCAGCCCCTCAACCGTTGAAGCTTTCTTT. As protein: CASSPSTVEAFF. The chain carries TRBV7-9 and TRBJ1-1; D gene ambiguous. The germline V and J ends were trimmed by 5 bases and 7 bases, with 11 bases remaining between them. This CDR3 is built from 12 residues. Germline values: CDR1 SEHNR, CDR2 FQNEAQ (reference sequence).

The V and J genes are TRBV7-9 and TRBJ2-2; no firm D call. The CDR3 runs to 14 residues. Germline CDR1 is SEHNR and CDR2 is FQNEAQ (reference sequence). With 3 bases removed from V and 7 bases from J, the gap between germline ends came to 12 bases. The CDR3 DNA sequence: TGTGCCAGCAGCTTCTACGCCCGTGGCGGGGAGCTGTTTTTT. This translates into CASSFYARGGELFF.